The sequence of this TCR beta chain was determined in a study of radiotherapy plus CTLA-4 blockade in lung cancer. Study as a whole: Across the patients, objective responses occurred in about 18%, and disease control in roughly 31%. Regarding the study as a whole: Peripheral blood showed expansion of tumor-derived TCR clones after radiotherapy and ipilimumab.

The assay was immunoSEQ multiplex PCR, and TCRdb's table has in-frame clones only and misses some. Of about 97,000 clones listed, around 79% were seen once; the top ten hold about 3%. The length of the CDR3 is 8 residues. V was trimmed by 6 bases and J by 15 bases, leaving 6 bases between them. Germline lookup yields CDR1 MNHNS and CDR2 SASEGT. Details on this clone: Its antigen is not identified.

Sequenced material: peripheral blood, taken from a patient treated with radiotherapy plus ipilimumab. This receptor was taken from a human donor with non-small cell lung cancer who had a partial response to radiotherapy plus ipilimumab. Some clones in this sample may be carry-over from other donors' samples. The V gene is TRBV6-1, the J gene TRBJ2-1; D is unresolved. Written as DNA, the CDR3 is TGTGCCAGCAGAGCTTGGTTCTTC. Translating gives CASRAWFF.